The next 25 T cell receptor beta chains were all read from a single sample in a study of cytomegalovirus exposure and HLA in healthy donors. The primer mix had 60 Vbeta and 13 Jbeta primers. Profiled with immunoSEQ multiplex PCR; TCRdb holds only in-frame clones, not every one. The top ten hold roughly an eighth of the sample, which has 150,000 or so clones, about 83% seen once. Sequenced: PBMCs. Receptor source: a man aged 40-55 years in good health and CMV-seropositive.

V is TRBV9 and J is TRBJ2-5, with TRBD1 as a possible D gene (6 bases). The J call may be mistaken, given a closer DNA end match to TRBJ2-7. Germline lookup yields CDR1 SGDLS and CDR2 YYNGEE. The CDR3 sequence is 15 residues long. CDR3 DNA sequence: TGTGCCAGCAGTGAACAGGGAGAAGGGACCTACGAGCAGTACTTC. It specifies CASSEQGEGTYEQYF.

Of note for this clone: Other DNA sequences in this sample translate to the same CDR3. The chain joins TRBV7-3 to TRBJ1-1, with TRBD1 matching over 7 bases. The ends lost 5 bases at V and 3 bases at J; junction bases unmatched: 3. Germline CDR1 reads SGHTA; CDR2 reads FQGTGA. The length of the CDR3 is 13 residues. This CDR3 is CASSLDRDTEAFF. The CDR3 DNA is TGTGCCAGCAGCCTCGACAGGGACACTGAAGCTTTCTTT.

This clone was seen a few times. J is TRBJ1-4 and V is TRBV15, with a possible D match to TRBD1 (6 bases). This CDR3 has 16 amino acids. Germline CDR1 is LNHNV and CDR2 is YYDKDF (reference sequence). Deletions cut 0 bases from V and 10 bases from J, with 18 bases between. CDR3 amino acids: CATSRDVTQGLLKLFF. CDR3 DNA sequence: TGTGCCACCAGCAGAGACGTTACGCAGGGGCTGTTAAAACTGTTTTTT. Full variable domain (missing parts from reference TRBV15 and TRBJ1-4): DAMVIQNPRYQVTQFGKPVTLSCSQTLNHNVMYWYQQKSSQAPKLLFHYYDKDFNNEADTPDNFQSRRPNTSFCFLDIRSPGLGDTAMYLCATSRDVTQGLLKLFFGSGTQLSVL.

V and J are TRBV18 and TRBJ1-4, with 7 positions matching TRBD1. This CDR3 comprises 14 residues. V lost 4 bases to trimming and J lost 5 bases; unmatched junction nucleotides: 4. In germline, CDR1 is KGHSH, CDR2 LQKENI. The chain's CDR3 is CASSQGTVNEKLFF. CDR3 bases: TGTGCCAGCTCACAAGGGACAGTAAATGAAAAACTGTTTTTT.

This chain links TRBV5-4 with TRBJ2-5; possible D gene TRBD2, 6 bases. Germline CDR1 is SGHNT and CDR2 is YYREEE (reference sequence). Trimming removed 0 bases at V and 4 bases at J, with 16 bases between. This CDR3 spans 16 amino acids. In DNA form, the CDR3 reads TGTGCCAGCAGCTTGGAGGGGATCCGGGGAGGAGAGACCCAGTACTTC. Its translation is CASSLEGIRGGETQYF.

The chain's CDR3 is CASSIAAPSGEQYF. In DNA, the CDR3 is TGTGCCAGTAGTATAGCCGCTCCCTCGGGCGAGCAGTACTTC. The V gene is TRBV19, the J gene TRBJ2-7; no clear D. Germline V CDR1 and CDR2: LNHDA, SQIVND (reference sequence). Between the trimmed V and J ends, which lost 1 base and 6 bases, there was a span of 13 bases. The CDR3 runs 14 residues.

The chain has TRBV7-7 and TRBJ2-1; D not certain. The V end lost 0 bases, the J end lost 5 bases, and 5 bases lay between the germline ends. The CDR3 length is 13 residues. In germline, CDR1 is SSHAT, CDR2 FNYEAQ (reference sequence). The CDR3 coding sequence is TGTGCCAGCAGCTTAGCGGGCCACAATGAGCAGTTCTTC. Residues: CASSLAGHNEQFF.

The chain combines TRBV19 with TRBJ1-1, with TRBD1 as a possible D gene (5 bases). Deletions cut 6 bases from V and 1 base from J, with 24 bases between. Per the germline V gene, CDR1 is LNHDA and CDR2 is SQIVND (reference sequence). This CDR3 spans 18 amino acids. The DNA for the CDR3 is TGTGCCAGTAGGGAGGTGAAGGGGAGGGTCATGTCGAACACTGAAGCTTTCTTT. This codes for CASREVKGRVMSNTEAFF.

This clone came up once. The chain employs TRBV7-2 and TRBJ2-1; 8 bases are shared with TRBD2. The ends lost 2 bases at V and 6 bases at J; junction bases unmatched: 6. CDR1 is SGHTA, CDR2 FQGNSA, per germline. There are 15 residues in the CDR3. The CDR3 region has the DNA TGTGCCAGCAGCTTATGGTCCAGCGGGAGCAATGAGCAGTTCTTC. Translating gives CASSLWSSGSNEQFF.

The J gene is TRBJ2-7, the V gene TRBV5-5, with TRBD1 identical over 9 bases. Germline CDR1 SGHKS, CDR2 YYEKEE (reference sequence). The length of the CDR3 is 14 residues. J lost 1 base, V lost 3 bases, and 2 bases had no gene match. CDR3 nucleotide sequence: TGTGCCAGCAGCTCCGGGACAGGGTCCTACGAGCAGTACTTC. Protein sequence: CASSSGTGSYEQYF.

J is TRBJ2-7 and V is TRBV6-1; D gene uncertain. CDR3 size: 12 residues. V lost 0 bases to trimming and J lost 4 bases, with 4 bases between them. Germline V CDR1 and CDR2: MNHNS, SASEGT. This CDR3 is CASSEARYEQYF. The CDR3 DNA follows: TGTGCCAGCAGTGAAGCGAGGTACGAGCAGTACTTC.

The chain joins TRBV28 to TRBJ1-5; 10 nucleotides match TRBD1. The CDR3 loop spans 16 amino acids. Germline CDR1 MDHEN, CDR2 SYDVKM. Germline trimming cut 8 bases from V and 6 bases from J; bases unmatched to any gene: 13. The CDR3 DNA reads TGTGCCAGCGAAACGTCCGGGACAGGGGTTTTTCAGCCCCAGCATTTT. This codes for CASETSGTGVFQPQHF.

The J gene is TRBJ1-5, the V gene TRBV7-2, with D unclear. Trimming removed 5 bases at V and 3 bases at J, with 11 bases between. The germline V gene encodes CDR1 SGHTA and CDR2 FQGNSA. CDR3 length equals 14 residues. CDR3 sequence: CASSQHGLNQPQHF. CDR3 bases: TGTGCCAGCAGCCAACACGGACTCAATCAGCCCCAGCATTTT.

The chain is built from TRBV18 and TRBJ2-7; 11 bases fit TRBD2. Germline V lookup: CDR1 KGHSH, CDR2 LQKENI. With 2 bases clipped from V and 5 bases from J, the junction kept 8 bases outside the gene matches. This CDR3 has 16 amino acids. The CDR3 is CASSPLRLAGLDEQYF. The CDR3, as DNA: TGTGCCAGCTCACCATTGAGACTAGCGGGATTAGACGAGCAGTACTTC.

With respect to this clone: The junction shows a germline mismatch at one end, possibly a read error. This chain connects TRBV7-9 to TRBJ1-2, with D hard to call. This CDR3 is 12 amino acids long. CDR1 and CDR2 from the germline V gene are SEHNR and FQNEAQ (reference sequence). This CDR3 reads CSSSYGRTGDTF. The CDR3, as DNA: TGTTCCAGCAGTTACGGACGGACTGGGGACACCTTC.

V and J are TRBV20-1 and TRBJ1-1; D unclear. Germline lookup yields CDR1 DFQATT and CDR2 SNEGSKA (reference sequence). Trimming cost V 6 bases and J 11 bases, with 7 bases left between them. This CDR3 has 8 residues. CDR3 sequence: CSARGAFF. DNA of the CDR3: TGCAGTGCCCGCGGGGCTTTCTTT.

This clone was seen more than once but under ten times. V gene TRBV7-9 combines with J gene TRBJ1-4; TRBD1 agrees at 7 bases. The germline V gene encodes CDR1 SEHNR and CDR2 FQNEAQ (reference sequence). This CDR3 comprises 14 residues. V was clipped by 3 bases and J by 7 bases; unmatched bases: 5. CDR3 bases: TGTGCCAGCAGCTTGGGACAGCAGAGTGAAAAACTGTTTTTT. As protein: CASSLGQQSEKLFF.

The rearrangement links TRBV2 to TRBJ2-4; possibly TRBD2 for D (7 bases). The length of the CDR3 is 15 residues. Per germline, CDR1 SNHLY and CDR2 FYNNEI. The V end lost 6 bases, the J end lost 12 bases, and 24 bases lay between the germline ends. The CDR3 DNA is TGTGCCAGCAGCGGTGGGATGGGGGGGGCGGACAGTCAGTACTTC. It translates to CASSGGMGGADSQYF.

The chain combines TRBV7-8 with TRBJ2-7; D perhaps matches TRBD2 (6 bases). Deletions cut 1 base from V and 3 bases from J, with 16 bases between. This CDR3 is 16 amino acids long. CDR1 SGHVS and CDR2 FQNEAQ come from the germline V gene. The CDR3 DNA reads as TGTGCCAGCAGCTTAGGCTTCGGGACGGACTACTACGAGCAGTACTTC. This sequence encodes CASSLGFGTDYYEQYF.

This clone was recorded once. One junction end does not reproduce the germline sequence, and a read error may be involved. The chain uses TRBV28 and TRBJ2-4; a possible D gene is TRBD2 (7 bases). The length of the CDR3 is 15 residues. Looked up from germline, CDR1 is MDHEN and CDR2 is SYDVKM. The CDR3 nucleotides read TGTGCCAGCAGTCCCTCCGGGGGGCTGGGGAACAGTCAGTACTTC. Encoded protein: CASSPSGGLGNSQYF.

In nucleotides, the CDR3 is TGCGCCAGCAGCTTGGGAAAAGCGGGAGTGGCAGAGACCCAGTACTTC. Encoded protein: CASSLGKAGVAETQYF. The chain combines TRBV5-1 with TRBJ2-5, with 8 bases identical to TRBD2. The CDR3 spans 16 residues. CDR1 and CDR2 from the germline V gene are SGHRS and YFSETQ. The junction had 8 bases not matched to a gene; V was cut back by 0 bases and J by 4 bases.

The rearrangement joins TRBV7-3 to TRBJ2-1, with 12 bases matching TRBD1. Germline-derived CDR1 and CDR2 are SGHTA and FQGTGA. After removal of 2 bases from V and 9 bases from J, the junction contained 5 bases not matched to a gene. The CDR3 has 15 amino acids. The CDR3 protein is CASSLLGTGGGEQFF. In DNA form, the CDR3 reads TGTGCCAGCAGCTTATTGGGGACAGGGGGCGGTGAGCAGTTCTTC.

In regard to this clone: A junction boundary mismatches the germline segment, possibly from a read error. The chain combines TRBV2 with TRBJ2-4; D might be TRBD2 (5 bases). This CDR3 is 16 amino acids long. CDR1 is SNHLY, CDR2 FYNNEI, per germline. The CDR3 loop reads CASSDLTLLAKNSQYF. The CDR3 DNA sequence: TGTGCCAGCAGTGACCTAACCCTTCTAGCCAAAAACAGTCAGTACTTC.

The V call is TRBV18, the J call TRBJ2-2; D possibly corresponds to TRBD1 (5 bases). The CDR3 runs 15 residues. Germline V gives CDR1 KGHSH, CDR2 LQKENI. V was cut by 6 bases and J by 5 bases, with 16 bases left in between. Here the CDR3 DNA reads TGTGCCAGCTCCGAGACAGAGCCTGCGACCGGGGAGCTGTTTTTT. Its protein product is CASSETEPATGELFF.

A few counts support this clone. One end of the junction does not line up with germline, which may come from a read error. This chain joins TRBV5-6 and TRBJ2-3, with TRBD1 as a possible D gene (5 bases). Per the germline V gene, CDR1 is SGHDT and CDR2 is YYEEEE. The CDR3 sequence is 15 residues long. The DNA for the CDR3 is TGTGCCAGCAGTTTGGGGCTAGTAACCACAGATACGCAGTATTTT. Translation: CASSLGLVTTDTQYF.